This entry lists 12 T cell receptor beta chains sequenced from one sample in a study of cytomegalovirus exposure and HLA in healthy donors. Libraries were prepared by immunoSEQ multiplex PCR; TCRdb keeps only in-frame clonotypes and omits some of them. Among 100,000 to 150,000 clones listed, around 95% were seen once. Sequencing used PBMCs. These TCRs come from a man aged 18-30 years in good health and CMV-seronegative.

V and J are TRBV19 and TRBJ2-7; 9 bases agree with TRBD1. V dropped 5 bases and J dropped 5; count of bases not matched to a gene: 7. Germline lookup yields CDR1 LNHDA and CDR2 SQIVND (reference sequence). This CDR3 comprises 14 residues. The CDR3: CASSRTGEIHEQYF. In DNA form, the CDR3 reads TGTGCCAGTAGTCGGACAGGGGAGATCCACGAGCAGTACTTC.

The chain has TRBV28 and TRBJ2-7; 7 bases match TRBD2. The CDR3 is 15 residues long. Germline V gives CDR1 MDHEN, CDR2 SYDVKM. Trimming cost V 2 bases and J 3 bases; bases outside gene matches: 7. CDR3 nucleotides: TGTGCCAGCAGTTTAGCGGGAGCTTCGTTCTACGAGCAGTACTTC. Translation: CASSLAGASFYEQYF.

The count of this clone is one. The chain employs TRBV7-9 and TRBJ1-2, with D unresolved. Germline V gene data show CDR1 as SEHNR and CDR2 as FQNEAQ (reference sequence). V dropped 4 bases and J dropped 4 bases, with 16 bases sitting between them. The CDR3 length is 15 residues. In DNA form, the CDR3 reads TGTGCCAGCAGCTCTGACCCGCGGCCCGGCTATGGCTACACCTTC. It codes for CASSSDPRPGYGYTF.

J is TRBJ1-3 and V is TRBV5-1; TRBD1 agrees at 11 bases. Per germline, CDR1 SGHRS and CDR2 YFSETQ. The CDR3 consists of 18 residues. Trimming at V came to 5 bases and at J to 4 bases, leaving 14 bases not matched to a gene. CDR3 nucleotide sequence: TGCGCCAGCAGTTACTTCTACCAGGACAGGGGGCAAGGAAACACCATATATTTT. Its protein product is CASSYFYQDRGQGNTIYF.

The J gene is TRBJ2-2, the V gene TRBV9; 10 positions agree with TRBD1. Germline V CDR1 and CDR2: SGDLS, YYNGEE. Trimming took 4 bases from V and 5 from J; bases not matched to a gene: 5. This CDR3 comprises 15 residues. The CDR3 sequence: CASSSRDRGTGELFF. The CDR3 coding sequence is TGTGCCAGCAGCTCCCGGGACAGGGGTACCGGGGAGCTGTTTTTT.

The CDR3 reads CSVDLGDMTRAFF. The CDR3 nucleotides read TGCAGCGTTGATTTAGGGGACATGACTCGAGCTTTCTTT. The gene calls are TRBV29-1 and TRBJ1-1; D perhaps matches TRBD1 (6 bases). Germline V CDR1 and CDR2: SQVTM, ANQGSEA. Trimming stripped 3 bases from V and 10 bases from J, with 18 bases between. This CDR3 spans 13 amino acids.

This chain joins TRBV6-5 and TRBJ2-4, with 7 nucleotides matching TRBD1. The J segment lost 8 bases and the V segment lost 9 bases, leaving 13 bases of the junction unmatched. The CDR3 extends over 14 amino acids. The germline CDR1 and CDR2 sequences are MNHEY and SVGAGI. The CDR3, as DNA: TGTGCCAGTAACACCCTCGGACAGGCGGACATTCAGTACTTC. Translating it yields CASNTLGQADIQYF.

The rearrangement uses TRBV7-9 and TRBJ2-7; no definite D call. Trimming left V 2 bases short and J 0 bases short, with 17 bases between. CDR3 length: 17 amino acids. CDR1 is SEHNR, CDR2 FQNEAQ, per germline (reference sequence). The CDR3: CASSLTPRRQSSYEQYF. DNA of the CDR3: TGTGCCAGCAGCTTAACCCCCCGGCGGCAGAGCTCCTACGAGCAGTACTTC.

The chain links TRBV28 to TRBJ1-2, with D possibly TRBD1 on 6 matching bases. Germline V lookup: CDR1 MDHEN, CDR2 SYDVKM. This CDR3 spans 15 amino acids. The ends were cut back, 6 bases at V and 7 bases at J, with 21 bases in the middle. CDR3 amino acids: CASRIPLGGLGGYTF. In DNA, the CDR3 is TGTGCCAGCAGGATACCCCTTGGGGGCTTGGGTGGCTACACCTTC.

This chain uses TRBV5-8 with TRBJ1-3, with 9 bases matching TRBD1. V lost 4 bases to trimming and J lost 4 bases; unmatched junction nucleotides: 15. Germline CDR1 SGHTS, CDR2 YDEGEE. The CDR3 spans 18 residues. The CDR3 coding sequence is TGTGCCAGCAGCGAGGGACAGGGATCTTGGCGGTTCGGAAACACCATATATTTT. Its translation: CASSEGQGSWRFGNTIYF.

Details on this clone: Other DNA sequences in the sample encode the same CDR3. The chain uses TRBV28 and TRBJ1-1; D is possibly TRBD1 (5 bases). Trimming stripped 2 bases from V and 2 bases from J, with 6 bases between. The CDR3 has 13 amino acids. The V gene's germline CDR1 is MDHEN and CDR2 SYDVKM. For the CDR3, the DNA is TGTGCCAGCAGTTTAACAGGAAACACTGAAGCTTTCTTT. It yields the protein CASSLTGNTEAFF.

The chain couples TRBV4-3 to TRBJ2-1; 11 bases are shared with TRBD2. Germline V lookup: CDR1 LGHNA, CDR2 YSLEER. V was pared by 1 base and J by 1 base, with 3 bases of the junction left unmatched. The CDR3 extends over 17 amino acids. The CDR3 is CASSQAVAGGSYNEQFF. In nucleotides, the CDR3 is TGCGCCAGCAGCCAAGCCGTAGCGGGAGGGTCCTACAATGAGCAGTTCTTC.